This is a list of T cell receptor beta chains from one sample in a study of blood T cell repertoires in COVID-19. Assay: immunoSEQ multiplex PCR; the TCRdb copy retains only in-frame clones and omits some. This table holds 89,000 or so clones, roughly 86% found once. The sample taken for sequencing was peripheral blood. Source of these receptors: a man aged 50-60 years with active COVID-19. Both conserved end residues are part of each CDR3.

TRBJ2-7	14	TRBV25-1	CASSVPGQVVEQYF
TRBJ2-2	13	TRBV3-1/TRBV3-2	CASSLYNTGELFF
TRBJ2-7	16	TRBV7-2	CASSLEGHSRAYEQYF
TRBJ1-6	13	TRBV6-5	CASADTYNSPLHF
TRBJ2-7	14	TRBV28	CASSLSGTLYEQYF
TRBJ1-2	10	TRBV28	CATASSGYTF
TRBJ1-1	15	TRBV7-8	CASSLDRLGNTEAFF
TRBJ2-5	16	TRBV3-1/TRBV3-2	CASSQFRGGSRETQYF
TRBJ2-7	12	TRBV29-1	CSGQGQSYEQYF
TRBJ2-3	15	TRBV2	CASSEVRTGTDTQYF
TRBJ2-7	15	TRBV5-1	CASSFSGGGGYEQYF
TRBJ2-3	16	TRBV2	CASNPLAGARTDTQYF
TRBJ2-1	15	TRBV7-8	CASRPSRSSYNEQFF
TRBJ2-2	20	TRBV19	CASSDLRPSGATFGTGELFF
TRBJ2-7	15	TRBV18	CASSPVGGSSYEQYF
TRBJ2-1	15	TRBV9	CASSVQGQGTSGQFF
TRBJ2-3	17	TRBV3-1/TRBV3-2	CASSQEVLAGATDTQYF
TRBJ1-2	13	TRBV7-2	CASSLGGGTGYTF
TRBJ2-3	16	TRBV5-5	CASSAGQGAFTDTQYF
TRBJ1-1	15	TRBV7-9	CASSKLRQGDTEAFF
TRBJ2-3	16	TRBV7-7	CASSPSGRGLADTQYF
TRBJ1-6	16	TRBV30	CAWSVRGQVWGSPLHF
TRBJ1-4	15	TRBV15	CATSRDGTVNEKLFF
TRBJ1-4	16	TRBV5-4	CASRKGTGNMNEKLFF
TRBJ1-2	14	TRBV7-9	CASSPLGRAYGYTF
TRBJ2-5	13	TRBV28	CASSTSRGETQYF
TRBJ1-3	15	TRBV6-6	CASSYEGARGNTIYF